This T cell receptor (beta chain) was retrieved from a study of identical twins. Study results and limitations: Surplus twin overlap in beta out-of-frame sequences was less pronounced. Memory repertoires lacked the insertion deficit that abundant cord blood beta clonotypes showed.

A note on this clonotype: Its antigen is undetermined.

TCRdb itself ran the 5' RACE reads through MiXCR, one entry per CDR3 protein. The sample has fewer than 800,000 distinct CDR3 sequences, about 7.6% seen once. CDR1 SGHVS and CDR2 FNYEAQ come from the germline V gene. Trimming left V 4 bases short and J 7 bases short, with 16 bases between. The CDR3 is made up of 14 amino acids. Each donor (without exception) was a healthy Caucasian. The same sample was also studied in work on yellow fever vaccine responses in identical twins. That study reports: Twins' vaccine T cell response reportedly gave the appearance of partial convergence and partial personalization.

This clonotype originated in a young woman in good health. The sequenced sample was PBMCs. The chain employs TRBV7-6 and TRBJ1-1, with D possibly TRBD1 on 5 matching bases. CDR3 amino acids: CASSSRGGVSEAFF. The CDR3 nucleotides read TGTGCCAGCAGCTCCCGGGGGGGGGTGAGTGAAGCTTTCTTT.